This T cell receptor (beta chain) comes out of a study of T cell responses to AZD1222 COVID-19 vaccine. Study-wide results and caveats: Along spike, vaccine-associated CD4 TCRs were found throughout, with dominance at 160-218 and 743-854. Recipients of AZD1222 seropositive at baseline numbered only 5 or 6.

The protocol was immunoSEQ multiplex PCR, while the TCRdb copy is restricted to in-frame clones and leaves out a portion. The sample includes fewer than 200,000 clones, approximately 94% seen only once; the top ten take 1.6%. The CDR3 has 15 residues. V shed 3 bases, J shed 0 bases, and the junction held 5 bases outside the gene matches. Germline-derived CDR1 and CDR2 are MNHNS and SASEGT. On this clone itself: Its antigen is unidentified.

The rearrangement joins TRBV6-1 to TRBJ2-7; the match to TRBD1 covers 7 bases. The starting material was peripheral blood, obtained 28 days after the second AZD1222 dose. The receptor's source is an adult who received the AZD1222 COVID-19 vaccine. The chain's CDR3 is CASSDPGGSSYEQYF. The CDR3 region has the DNA TGTGCCAGCAGTGACCCAGGGGGTAGCTCCTACGAGCAGTACTTC.